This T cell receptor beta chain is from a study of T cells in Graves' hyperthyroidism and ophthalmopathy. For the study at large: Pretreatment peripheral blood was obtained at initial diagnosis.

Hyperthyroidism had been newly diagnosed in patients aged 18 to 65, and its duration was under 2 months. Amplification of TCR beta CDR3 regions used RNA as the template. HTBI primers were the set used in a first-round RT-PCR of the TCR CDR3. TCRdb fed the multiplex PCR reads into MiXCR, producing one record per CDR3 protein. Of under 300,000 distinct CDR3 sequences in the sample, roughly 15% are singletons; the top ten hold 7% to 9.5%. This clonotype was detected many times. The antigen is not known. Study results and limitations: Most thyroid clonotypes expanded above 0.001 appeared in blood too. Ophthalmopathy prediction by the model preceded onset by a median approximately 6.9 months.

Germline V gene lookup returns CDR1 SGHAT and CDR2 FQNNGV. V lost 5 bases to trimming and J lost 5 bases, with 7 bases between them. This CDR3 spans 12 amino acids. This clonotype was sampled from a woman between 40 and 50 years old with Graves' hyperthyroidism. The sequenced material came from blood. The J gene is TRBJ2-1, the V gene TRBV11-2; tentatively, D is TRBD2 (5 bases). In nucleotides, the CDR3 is TGTGCCAGCAGCCCCGGGAACAATGAGCAGTTCTTC. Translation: CASSPGNNEQFF.